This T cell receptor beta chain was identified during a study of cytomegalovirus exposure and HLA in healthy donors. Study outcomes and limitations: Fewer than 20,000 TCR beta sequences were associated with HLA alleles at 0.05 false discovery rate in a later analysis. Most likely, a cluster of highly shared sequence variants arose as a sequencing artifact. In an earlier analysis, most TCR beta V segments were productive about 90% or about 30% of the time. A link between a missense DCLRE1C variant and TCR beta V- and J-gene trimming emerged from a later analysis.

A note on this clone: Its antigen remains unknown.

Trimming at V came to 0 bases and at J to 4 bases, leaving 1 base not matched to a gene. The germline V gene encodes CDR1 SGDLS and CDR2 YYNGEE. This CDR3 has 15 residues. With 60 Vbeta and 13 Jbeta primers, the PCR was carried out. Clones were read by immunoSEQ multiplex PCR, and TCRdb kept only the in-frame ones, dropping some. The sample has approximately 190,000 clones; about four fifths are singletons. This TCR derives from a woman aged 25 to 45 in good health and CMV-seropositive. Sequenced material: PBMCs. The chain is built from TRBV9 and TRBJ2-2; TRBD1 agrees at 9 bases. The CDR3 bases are TGTGCCAGCAGCGTAGGGACAGGGGCCACCGGGGAGCTGTTTTTT. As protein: CASSVGTGATGELFF.